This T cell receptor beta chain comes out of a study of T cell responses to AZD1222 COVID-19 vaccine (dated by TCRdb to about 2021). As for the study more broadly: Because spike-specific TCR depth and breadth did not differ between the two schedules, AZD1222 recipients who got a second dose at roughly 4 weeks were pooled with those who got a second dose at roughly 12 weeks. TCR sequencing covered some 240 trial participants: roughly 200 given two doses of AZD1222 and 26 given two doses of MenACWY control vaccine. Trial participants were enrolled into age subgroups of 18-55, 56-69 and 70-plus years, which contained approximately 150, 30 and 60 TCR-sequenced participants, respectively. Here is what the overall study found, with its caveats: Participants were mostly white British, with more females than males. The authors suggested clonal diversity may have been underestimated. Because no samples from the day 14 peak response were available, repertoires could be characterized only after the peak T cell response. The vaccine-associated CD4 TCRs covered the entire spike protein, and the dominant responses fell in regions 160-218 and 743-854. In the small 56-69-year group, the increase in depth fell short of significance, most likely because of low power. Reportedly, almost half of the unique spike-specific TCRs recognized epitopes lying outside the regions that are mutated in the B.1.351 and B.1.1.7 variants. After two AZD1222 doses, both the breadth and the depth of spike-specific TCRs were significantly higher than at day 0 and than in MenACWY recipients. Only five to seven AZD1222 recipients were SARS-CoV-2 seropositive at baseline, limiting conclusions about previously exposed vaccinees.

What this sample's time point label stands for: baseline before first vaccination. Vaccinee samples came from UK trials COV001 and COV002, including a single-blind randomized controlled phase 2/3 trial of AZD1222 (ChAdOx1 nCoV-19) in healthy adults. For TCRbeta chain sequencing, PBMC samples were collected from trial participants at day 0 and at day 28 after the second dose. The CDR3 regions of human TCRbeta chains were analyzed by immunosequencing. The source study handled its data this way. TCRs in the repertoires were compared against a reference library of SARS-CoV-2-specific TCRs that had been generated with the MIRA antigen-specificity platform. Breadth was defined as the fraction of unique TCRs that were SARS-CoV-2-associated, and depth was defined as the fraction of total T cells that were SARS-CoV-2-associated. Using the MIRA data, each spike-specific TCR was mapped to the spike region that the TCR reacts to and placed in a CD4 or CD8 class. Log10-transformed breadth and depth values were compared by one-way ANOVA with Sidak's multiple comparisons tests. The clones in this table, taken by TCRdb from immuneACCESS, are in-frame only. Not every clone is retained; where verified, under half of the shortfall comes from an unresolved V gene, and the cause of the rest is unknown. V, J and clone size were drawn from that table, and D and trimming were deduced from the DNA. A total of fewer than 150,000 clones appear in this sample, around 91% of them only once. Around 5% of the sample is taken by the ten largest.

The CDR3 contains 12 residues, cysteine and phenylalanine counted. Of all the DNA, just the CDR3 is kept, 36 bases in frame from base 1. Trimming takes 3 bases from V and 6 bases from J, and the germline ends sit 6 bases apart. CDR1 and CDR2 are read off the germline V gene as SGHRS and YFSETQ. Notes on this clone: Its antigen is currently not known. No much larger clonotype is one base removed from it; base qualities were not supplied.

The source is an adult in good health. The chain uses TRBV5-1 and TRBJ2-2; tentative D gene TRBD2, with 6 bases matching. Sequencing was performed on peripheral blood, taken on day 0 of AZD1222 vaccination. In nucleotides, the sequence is TGCGCCAGCAGCTCGGGGGCCGGGGAGCTGTTTTTT. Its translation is CASSSGAGELFF.